What follows describes a single T cell receptor beta chain. As yet, its antigen is unknown. This entry is derived from a study of molecular identifiers for immune sequencing clone quantification. V was clipped by 0 bases and J by 2 bases, with 15 bases between them. The CDR3 runs to 16 residues. Germline-derived CDR1 and CDR2 are SGHKS and YYEKEE (reference sequence). Preparation of the bulk TCR libraries relied on previously described methods and listed TCR primers. TCRdb itself ran the PCR reads through MiXCR, one entry per CDR3 protein. The data show some 650,000 distinct CDR3 sequences, about 20% seen once. General study findings and limits: Clones above 20 RNA copies contained over 99% of effector molecules but under 1% of naive ones.

Input material: naive CD8+ T cells from blood, with Jurkat cell RNA spiked in. Subset given: FACS-sorted CD8+CD4-CCR7+CD45RA+ naive T cells. The rearrangement links TRBV5-5 to TRBJ2-7, with unresolved D. This clonotype was obtained from a human donor in good health. Some libraries in this study had Jurkat cell RNA spiked in. CDR3 sequence (DNA): TGTGCCAGCAGCTTGGCCGTGGAGACCTCCACCTACGAGCAGTACTTC. Translating it yields CASSLAVETSTYEQYF.